The clone carrying this T cell receptor beta chain has a handful of counts. The time point is: pre-treatment sample, taken before nivolumab and TIL therapy. This sample is drawn from a study of TIL therapy for anti-PD-1-resistant metastatic lung cancer. Trimming removed 10 bases from V and 6 bases from J, with 12 bases in between. This CDR3 contains 11 residues. The germline V gene encodes CDR1 ENHRY and CDR2 SYGVKD. The libraries were made with immunoSEQ v3. Clones were read by immunoSEQ multiplex PCR, and TCRdb kept only the in-frame ones, dropping some. This table holds approximately 20,000 clones, around 79% found once.

The receptor was derived from a person between 25 and 79 years old with non-small cell lung cancer. This material consisted of blood, taken at baseline. The rearrangement links TRBV10-3 to TRBJ1-1; D is undetermined. The CDR3 spells CATHGVSEAFF. The CDR3 DNA is TGTGCCACCCACGGGGTATCTGAAGCTTTCTTT.